These 14 T cell receptor beta chains were sequenced from one sample in a study of blood T cell repertoires in COVID-19. Data came from immunoSEQ multiplex PCR; TCRdb stores just in-frame clones and leaves some out. The repertoire holds about 200,000 clones, with roughly 84% as singletons. Material: peripheral blood. These receptors were obtained from a man aged 45 to 65 with COVID-19, enrolled during active disease.

Here the CDR3 DNA reads TGTGCCAGCAGTCCGACATACGACACTGAAGCTTTCTTT. Protein: CASSPTYDTEAFF. V gene TRBV28 combines with J gene TRBJ1-1; D unclear. CDR1 is MDHEN and CDR2 is SYDVKM in the germline V gene. The CDR3 runs to 13 residues. The V gene lost 5 bases and the J gene lost 3 bases, with 10 bases spanning the gap. The complete variable domain, with remaining parts taken from reference TRBV28 and TRBJ1-1, reads DVKVTQSSRYLVKRTGEKVFLECVQDMDHENMFWYRQDPGLGLRLIYFSYDVKMKEKGDIPEGYSVSREKKERFSLILESASTNQTSMYLCASSPTYDTEAFFGQGTRLTVV.

This chain connects TRBV29-1 to TRBJ1-5; 7 bases map to TRBD1. There are 13 residues in the CDR3. V dropped 4 bases and J dropped 5; count of bases not matched to a gene: 5. Germline V gene sequence: CDR1 SQVTM, CDR2 ANQGSEA. This CDR3 is CSVGQGIDQPQHF. The CDR3 DNA reads as TGCAGCGTTGGACAGGGAATCGATCAGCCCCAGCATTTT.

This clone has only one observation. This chain links TRBV27 with TRBJ1-6, with D unresolved. The CDR3 extends over 16 amino acids. Germline-derived CDR1 and CDR2 are MNHEY and SMNVEV (reference sequence). The ends were cut back, 0 bases at V and 6 bases at J, with 12 bases in the middle. The CDR3 DNA follows: TGTGCCAGCAGTTTATCGCCCTCGGGTTCTAATTCACCCCTCCACTTT. Translation: CASSLSPSGSNSPLHF.

The chain has TRBV7-6 and TRBJ2-1; 8 bases line up with TRBD2. CDR1 and CDR2 (germline): SGHVS, FNYEAQ. The length of the CDR3 is 15 residues. The J segment lost 4 bases and the V segment lost 3 bases, leaving 5 bases of the junction unmatched. CDR3 in amino acids: CASSFGAGGYNEQFF. CDR3 bases: TGTGCCAGCAGCTTTGGCGCGGGAGGTTACAATGAGCAGTTCTTC.

This clone was recorded at least ten times. The chain links TRBV28 to TRBJ1-5; 8 nucleotides match TRBD1. V lost 5 bases and J lost 7; bases outside the gene matches: 7. The CDR3 totals 14 residues. Germline lookup yields CDR1 MDHEN and CDR2 SYDVKM. CDR3 DNA sequence: TGTGCCAGCAGTCCAAGGACAGGGTGGCAGCCCCAGCATTTT. Encoded protein: CASSPRTGWQPQHF.

V and J are TRBV24-1 and TRBJ2-4, with TRBD2 matching 8 bases. The junction had 8 bases not matched to a gene; V was cut back by 3 bases and J by 5 bases. There are 16 residues in the CDR3. Germline V gene lookup returns CDR1 KGHDR and CDR2 SFDVKD. The CDR3 spells CATSDPPGGGENIQYF. DNA of the CDR3: TGTGCCACCAGTGATCCGCCCGGGGGGGGCGAAAACATTCAGTACTTC.

This sequence joins TRBV27 and TRBJ2-1, with 10 bases lining up with TRBD2. The CDR3 loop spans 14 amino acids. Germline loops: CDR1 MNHEY, CDR2 SMNVEV (reference sequence). Unmatched junction bases numbered 10, after V lost 9 bases and J lost 8 bases. CDR3 residues: CASRQLAGRDEQFF. The CDR3 nucleotides read TGTGCCAGTAGACAACTAGCGGGAAGGGATGAGCAGTTCTTC.

This sequence joins TRBV18 and TRBJ1-5, with a weak D call TRBD1 (5 bases). Trimming pared 4 bases from V and 5 bases from J, leaving 18 bases between. The germline gives CDR1 KGHSH, CDR2 LQKENI. CDR3 length: 16 amino acids. CDR3 coding DNA: TGTGCCAGCTCACACCCGGGGGGGGTGGGGGATCAGCCCCAGCATTTT. It translates to CASSHPGGVGDQPQHF. Drawing the rest from reference TRBV18 and TRBJ1-5, the complete variable domain is NAGVMQNPRHLVRRRGQEARLRCSPMKGHSHVYWYRQLPEEGLKFMVYLQKENIIDESGMPKERFSAEFPKEGPSILRIQQVVRGDSAAYFCASSHPGGVGDQPQHFGDGTRLSIL.

The J gene is TRBJ2-1, the V gene TRBV4-2; 7 nucleotides align to TRBD2. CDR3 size: 16 residues. CDR1 and CDR2 (germline): LGHNA, YNFKEQ. The V segment lost 0 bases and the J segment 3 bases; nucleotides outside the gene matches: 5. CDR3 loop: CASSQEEASGYNEQFF. The CDR3 region has the DNA TGTGCCAGCAGCCAAGAGGAGGCTAGCGGCTACAATGAGCAGTTCTTC.

The chain combines TRBV7-2 with TRBJ2-2; no firm D call. The CDR3 has 14 residues. V lost 3 bases to trimming and J lost 8 bases, with 13 bases between them. The germline V gene has CDR1 SGHTA and CDR2 FQGNSA. For the CDR3, the DNA is TGTGCCAGCAGCTTTCGCGGCGAGGCGGGGGAGCTGTTTTTT. It yields the protein CASSFRGEAGELFF.

The V gene is TRBV2, the J gene TRBJ1-4; 10 nucleotides align to TRBD1. This CDR3 comprises 14 residues. CDR1 is SNHLY, CDR2 FYNNEI, per germline. V shed 10 bases and J 5 bases; nucleotides not matched to a gene: 7. CDR3 loop: CATMKGQGNEKLFF. The CDR3 region has the DNA TGTGCCACCATGAAGGGACAGGGGAATGAAAAACTGTTTTTT.

The chain joins TRBV4-3 to TRBJ2-4; D perhaps matches TRBD1 (5 bases). CDR1 and CDR2 from the germline V gene are LGHNA and YSLEER. This CDR3 is built from 13 residues. Trimming took 2 bases from V and 6 from J, leaving 8 bases between them. The CDR3 DNA follows: TGCGCCAGCAGCCAACAGGGTACAAACATTCAGTACTTC. It specifies CASSQQGTNIQYF.

The chain carries TRBV10-1 and TRBJ2-5, with 7 bases identical to TRBD2. V lost 7 bases to trimming and J lost 4 bases; unmatched junction nucleotides: 12. Germline values: CDR1 WNHNN, CDR2 SYGVQD (reference sequence). This CDR3 is 15 amino acids long. CDR3 region: CASMGLGGRGETQYF. CDR3 nucleotides: TGCGCCAGCATGGGGCTCGGGGGGAGAGGAGAGACCCAGTACTTC.

The CDR3: CASSLVTGRGKAEYGYTF. CDR3 DNA sequence: TGTGCCAGCAGCCTGGTAACCGGTCGAGGGAAGGCTGAGTATGGCTACACCTTC. The chain combines TRBV5-6 with TRBJ1-2; no clear D. V was clipped by 4 bases and J by 5 bases, with 27 bases between them. The CDR3 contains 18 residues. Germline V CDR1 and CDR2: SGHDT, YYEEEE.